This T cell receptor beta chain is from a study of cytomegalovirus exposure and HLA in healthy donors. The overall study: Of all 400 or so donors who were genotyped, 75% to 90% belonged to the Caucasian-associated ancestry cluster. Study-wide points: Most TCR beta V segments were productive about 87% or about 30% of the time in an earlier analysis.

CDR1 MNHEY and CDR2 SVGAGI come from the germline V gene. V gave up 4 bases and J gave up 3 bases, with 13 bases separating them. This CDR3 region has 14 residues. The donors, nominally healthy at sampling, likely had unrecorded immune exposures. Comments on this clone: What it binds is not known.

PCR amplification relied on 60 Vbeta primers (plus 13 Jbeta primers). Profiling relied on immunoSEQ multiplex PCR, and the TCRdb table lists in-frame clones only, not all of them. This table has more than 200,000 clones, more than 60% appearing once. The origin of this receptor is a middle-aged man in good health and CMV-seronegative. Sequencing input: PBMCs. V gene TRBV6-5 combines with J gene TRBJ2-7; maybe TRBD2 (6 bases). CDR3 DNA: TGTGCCAGCAGTTCCGGGGGAAGGGTCTACGAGCAGTACTTC. Encoded protein: CASSSGGRVYEQYF.